The 30 T cell receptor beta chains below all came from one sample that was sequenced in a study of OX40 agonist ivuxolimab in advanced cancers. Using immunoSEQ multiplex PCR, the repertoire was profiled, and TCRdb retains in-frame clones only, with some absent. Of 20,000 to 25,000 clones detected, around 84% appear once; the ten largest clones hold less than 20%. The sequences come from CD4+ or CD8+ T cells sorted from blood, collected in a trial of the OX40 agonist ivuxolimab. The source is an adult with an advanced solid tumor such as melanoma, head and neck, liver or kidney cancer.

This clone was observed once. The J gene is TRBJ2-3, the V gene TRBV5-4; 9 positions agree with TRBD1. The CDR3 extends over 16 amino acids. CDR1 SGHNT and CDR2 YYREEE come from the germline V gene (reference sequence). With 0 bases clipped from V and 2 bases from J, the junction kept 4 bases outside the gene matches. For the CDR3, the DNA is TGTGCCAGCAGCTTGGAGGGGACAGGGCCCACAGATACGCAGTATTTT. Translated, it gives CASSLEGTGPTDTQYF.

This chain uses TRBV7-2 with TRBJ1-5, with D tentatively TRBD1 (5 bases). The CDR3 extends over 15 amino acids. Germline V gene data show CDR1 as SGHTA and CDR2 as FQGNSA. V gave up 4 bases and J gave up 4 bases, with 14 bases separating them. The CDR3 is CASSSDPTGNQPQHF. The CDR3 bases are TGTGCCAGCAGCTCCGATCCAACAGGTAATCAGCCCCAGCATTTT.

The chain couples TRBV6-6 to TRBJ1-2; possible D gene TRBD1, 6 bases. This CDR3 has 16 amino acids. Trimming cost V 4 bases and J 0 bases, with 15 bases left between them. Germline V gene data show CDR1 as MNHNY and CDR2 as SVGAGI (reference sequence). The CDR3 protein is CASSSGQPHPNYGYTF. CDR3 in DNA: TGTGCCAGCAGTTCCGGACAGCCCCATCCTAACTATGGCTACACCTTC.

The chain has TRBV5-5 and TRBJ1-1; D call uncertain. This CDR3 has 14 amino acids. In germline, CDR1 is SGHKS, CDR2 YYEKEE (reference sequence). V was shortened by 3 bases and J by 5 bases, with 14 bases between the two germline ends. The CDR3 nucleotides are TGTGCCAGCAGCTGGGGTAAGGTCGTAACTGAAGCTTTCTTT. Its translation: CASSWGKVVTEAFF.

The chain combines TRBV27 with TRBJ2-1; no definite D call. Trimming took 5 bases from V and 6 from J, leaving 23 bases between them. This CDR3 spans 17 amino acids. Germline lookup yields CDR1 MNHEY and CDR2 SMNVEV (reference sequence). CDR3 amino acids: CASSPAPTAGEINEQFF. The CDR3 DNA follows: TGTGCCAGCAGTCCAGCCCCTACTGCAGGAGAAATCAATGAGCAGTTCTTC.

CDR3 sequence reads: CASSYTISTGELFF. CDR3 nucleotide sequence: TGTGCCAGCAGCTACACAATATCCACCGGGGAGCTGTTTTTT. V and J are TRBV7-3 and TRBJ2-2, with D uncertain. The CDR3 spans 14 residues. Germline-derived CDR1 and CDR2 are SGHTA and FQGTGA. V lost 4 bases and J 4 bases, leaving 10 bases between the germline ends.

This clone was counted a single time. CDR3 nucleotide sequence: TGTGCCAGCAGTATCCCCCGGGACTTAGACAATGAGCAGTTCTTC. Residues: CASSIPRDLDNEQFF. This sequence joins TRBV6-1 and TRBJ2-1, with D perhaps matching TRBD2 (6 bases). Germline V gene sequence: CDR1 MNHNS, CDR2 SASEGT. The CDR3 runs 15 residues. V lost 5 bases and J 5 bases, leaving 16 bases between the germline ends.

The genes are TRBV6-1 and TRBJ2-4; D is perhaps TRBD1 (5 bases). The CDR3 consists of 14 residues. Per germline, CDR1 MNHNS and CDR2 SASEGT. V lost 7 bases and J 3 bases, leaving 13 bases between the germline ends. CDR3 sequence reads: CASKGRQNKNIQYF. In nucleotides, the CDR3 is TGTGCCAGCAAGGGGCGACAAAACAAAAACATTCAGTACTTC.

This chain uses TRBV27 with TRBJ2-3; the D call may be TRBD1 or TRBD2 (6 bases each). Germline-derived CDR1 and CDR2 are MNHEY and SMNVEV (reference sequence). The CDR3 loop spans 15 amino acids. Trimming removed 10 bases at V and 0 bases at J, with 17 bases between. The CDR3 protein is CATSPWGASTDTQYF. The CDR3, as DNA: TGTGCCACTTCCCCCTGGGGGGCTAGCACAGATACGCAGTATTTT.

This rearrangement joins TRBV10-3 to TRBJ2-7; 9 nucleotides match TRBD1. The CDR3 runs 12 residues. Trimming took 6 bases from V and 3 from J; bases not matched to a gene: 0. CDR1 is ENHRY, CDR2 SYGVKD, per germline. CDR3 sequence (DNA): TGTGCCATCAGGGGACAGGGCTACGAGCAGTACTTC. Translated: CAIRGQGYEQYF.

The rearrangement uses TRBV28 and TRBJ2-7; 9 nucleotides align to TRBD2. V lost 4 bases and J lost 6; bases outside the gene matches: 10. The germline V gene encodes CDR1 MDHEN and CDR2 SYDVKM. The CDR3 spans 15 residues. The CDR3 reads CASSSEAGGGPEQYF. DNA of the CDR3: TGTGCCAGCAGTTCTGAAGCGGGAGGAGGGCCCGAGCAGTACTTC.

V gene TRBV9 combines with J gene TRBJ1-6; 9 bases map to TRBD1. Germline V lookup: CDR1 SGDLS, CDR2 YYNGEE. The V segment lost 5 bases and the J segment 10 bases; nucleotides outside the gene matches: 7. The CDR3 contains 14 residues. The DNA for the CDR3 is TGTGCCAGCAGTGAACAGGGGGCTGGGTCACCCCTCCACTTT. Protein product: CASSEQGAGSPLHF.

The gene calls are TRBV6-6 and TRBJ2-2; no firm D call. The CDR3 covers 15 residues. Trimming shortened V by 0 bases and J by 1 base, and 6 bases separated the two germline ends. CDR1 is MNHNY, CDR2 SVGAGI, per germline (reference sequence). The CDR3 DNA reads TGTGCCAGCAGTTACTCGTCAGGGAACACCGGGGAGCTGTTTTTT. Translation gives CASSYSSGNTGELFF.

This clone was observed once. This rearrangement joins TRBV5-1 to TRBJ2-3; D is unclear. The CDR3 has 17 amino acids. Germline V CDR1 and CDR2: SGHRS, YFSETQ. Between the trimmed V and J ends, which lost 1 base and 0 bases, there was a span of 15 bases. CDR3 sequence (DNA): TGCGCCAGCAGCTTGCTGGCTTCAGTTAAAAGCACAGATACGCAGTATTTT. Its translation: CASSLLASVKSTDTQYF.

The chain employs TRBV7-2 and TRBJ2-2, with D possibly being TRBD2 (6 bases). Germline V gene lookup returns CDR1 SGHTA and CDR2 FQGNSA. V was trimmed by 1 base and J by 5 bases, leaving 8 bases between them. The CDR3 length is 14 residues. CDR3 coding DNA: TGTGCCAGCAGCTTAGACGGGGGAACCGGGGAGCTGTTTTTT. This gives the protein CASSLDGGTGELFF.

The J gene is TRBJ1-6, the V gene TRBV9; the D is unclear. V lost 0 bases and J lost 5, with 6 bases in between. The CDR3 has 14 amino acids. Germline V gene data show CDR1 as SGDLS and CDR2 as YYNGEE. The CDR3 DNA follows: TGTGCCAGCAGCGTAGGGCCAGATAATTCACCCCTCCACTTT. Residues: CASSVGPDNSPLHF. The whole variable domain, remainder taken from reference TRBV9 and TRBJ1-6, is DSGVTQTPKHLITATGQRVTLRCSPRSGDLSVYWYQQSLDQGLQFLIQYYNGEERAKGNILERFSAQQFPDLHSELNLSSLELGDSALYFCASSVGPDNSPLHFGNGTRLTVT.

Note on this clone: At one boundary the junction diverges from the germline segment, which might be a read error. The J gene is TRBJ1-2, the V gene TRBV7-9; 9 bases align to TRBD1. Germline V gene sequence: CDR1 SEHNR, CDR2 FQNEAQ (reference sequence). The CDR3 is 14 residues long. CDR3: CASSPTGTGIGHTF. For the CDR3, the DNA is TGTGCCAGCAGCCCCACCGGGACAGGGATTGGCCACACCTTC.

This clone has more than one count but fewer than ten. The V gene is TRBV9, the J gene TRBJ1-1; TRBD1 aligns across 7 bases. J lost 6 bases, V lost 4 bases, and 9 bases had no gene match. This CDR3 has 14 amino acids. CDR1 and CDR2 (germline): SGDLS, YYNGEE. The CDR3 sequence is CASSWGEGAAEAFF. In DNA, the CDR3 is TGTGCCAGCAGCTGGGGAGAGGGGGCTGCTGAAGCTTTCTTT.

This clone was counted only a few times. The chain recombines TRBV5-1 with TRBJ2-5; D unresolved. The CDR3 is 12 residues long. V was cut by 1 base and J by 5 bases, with 6 bases left in between. Germline lookup yields CDR1 SGHRS and CDR2 YFSETQ. The CDR3 protein is CASSLPFETQYF. CDR3 nucleotide sequence: TGCGCCAGCAGCTTGCCGTTTGAGACCCAGTACTTC.

The chain joins TRBV9 to TRBJ2-3; D is undetermined. Trimming cost V 0 bases and J 2 bases, with 7 bases left between them. There are 14 residues in the CDR3. Germline V gene data show CDR1 as SGDLS and CDR2 as YYNGEE. Written as DNA, the CDR3 is TGTGCCAGCAGCGTAGAAAGTTTCACAGATACGCAGTATTTT. Protein sequence: CASSVESFTDTQYF.

J is TRBJ2-1 and V is TRBV29-1; D is perhaps TRBD1 (5 bases). This CDR3 comprises 13 residues. Looked up from germline, CDR1 is SQVTM and CDR2 is ANQGSEA. V shed 6 bases and J shed 0 bases, with 9 bases lying between them. CDR3 sequence reads: CSVVRVSYNEQFF. For the CDR3, the DNA is TGCAGCGTAGTCAGGGTCTCCTACAATGAGCAGTTCTTC.

The chain is built from TRBV7-2 and TRBJ1-1, with unresolved D. This CDR3 has 12 residues. Germline V lookup: CDR1 SGHTA, CDR2 FQGNSA. The V end lost 3 bases, the J end lost 5 bases, and 7 bases lay between the germline ends. For the CDR3, the DNA is TGTGCCAGCAGCTTGTTGGGGACTGAAGCTTTCTTT. Translating it yields CASSLLGTEAFF. The complete variable domain, with remaining parts taken from reference TRBV7-2 and TRBJ1-1, reads GAGVSQSPSNKVTEKGKDVELRCDPISGHTALYWYRQSLGQGLEFLIYFQGNSAPDKSGLPSDRFSAERTGGSVSTLTIQRTQQEDSAVYLCASSLLGTEAFFGQGTRLTVV.

The chain is built from TRBV11-3 and TRBJ2-1; 7 nucleotides align to TRBD2. Unmatched junction bases numbered 6, after V lost 2 bases and J lost 2 bases. Germline V gene data show CDR1 as SGHNT and CDR2 as YENEEA. This CDR3 contains 16 residues. CDR3 nucleotides: TGTGCCAGCAGCTTACATACCAGCGGGGCCTACAATGAGCAGTTCTTC. This translates into CASSLHTSGAYNEQFF.

This clone was seen a single time. The chain uses TRBV1 and TRBJ2-7. TRBV1 is labeled a pseudogene. CDR3 length equals 13 residues. CDR3 nucleotide sequence: TGCACCACCCCTCCAGGGACCCCCTACGAGCAGTACTTC. Amino acids: CTTPPGTPYEQYF.

This rearrangement joins TRBV11-3 to TRBJ1-5, with no clear D. With 1 base removed from V and 7 bases from J, the gap between germline ends came to 17 bases. This CDR3 spans 16 amino acids. The germline gives CDR1 SGHNT, CDR2 YENEEA. The CDR3 DNA reads TGTGCCAGCAGCTTAGTTCCAGGTAGAGGAGAGCAGCCCCAGCATTTT. The encoded protein is CASSLVPGRGEQPQHF.

J is TRBJ2-1 and V is TRBV6-4; no firm D call. The CDR3 loop spans 16 amino acids. Trimming left V 5 bases short and J 4 bases short, with 18 bases between. Germline V gives CDR1 MRHNA, CDR2 SNTAGT. CDR3 sequence reads: CASSPTEMGRYNEQFF. The CDR3 bases are TGTGCCAGCAGTCCTACCGAAATGGGCAGATACAATGAGCAGTTCTTC.

The chain couples TRBV5-1 to TRBJ1-4; D remains unclear. Germline assignment: CDR1 SGHRS and CDR2 YFSETQ. The V and J ends lost 1 base and 8 bases respectively, with 9 bases between them. CDR3 length: 13 amino acids. As DNA, the CDR3 is TGCGCCAGCAGCTTGAACGTTGGGGAAAAACTGTTTTTT. Its translation: CASSLNVGEKLFF.

The V call is TRBV6-5, the J call TRBJ2-1; 8 nucleotides line up with TRBD1. CDR1 is MNHEY, CDR2 SVGAGI, per germline. Unmatched junction bases numbered 7, after V lost 3 bases and J lost 3 bases. The CDR3 is made up of 16 amino acids. CDR3 DNA: TGTGCCAGCAGTTATCTGCCGGACAGGGTCTACAATGAGCAGTTCTTC. Its protein is CASSYLPDRVYNEQFF.

The chain couples TRBV10-1 to TRBJ2-3, with D unclear. The CDR3 runs to 13 residues. V was pared by 4 bases and J by 3 bases, with 8 bases between. Germline V gene sequence: CDR1 WNHNN, CDR2 SYGVQD (reference sequence). CDR3 nucleotides: TGCGCCAGCAGTGTGTTGGGAACAGATACGCAGTATTTT. It codes for CASSVLGTDTQYF.

This clone is labeled as medium-sized. The sample has other DNA sequences that encode this CDR3 too. The chain links TRBV5-4 to TRBJ1-1; D might be TRBD1 (6 bases). The germline V gene has CDR1 SGHNT and CDR2 YYREEE (reference sequence). The length of the CDR3 is 16 residues. The V end lost 0 bases, the J end lost 3 bases, and 15 bases lay between the germline ends. CDR3 nucleotide sequence: TGTGCCAGCAGCTTGGGGTCCGGGGGCCTCTACACTGAAGCTTTCTTT. This codes for CASSLGSGGLYTEAFF.